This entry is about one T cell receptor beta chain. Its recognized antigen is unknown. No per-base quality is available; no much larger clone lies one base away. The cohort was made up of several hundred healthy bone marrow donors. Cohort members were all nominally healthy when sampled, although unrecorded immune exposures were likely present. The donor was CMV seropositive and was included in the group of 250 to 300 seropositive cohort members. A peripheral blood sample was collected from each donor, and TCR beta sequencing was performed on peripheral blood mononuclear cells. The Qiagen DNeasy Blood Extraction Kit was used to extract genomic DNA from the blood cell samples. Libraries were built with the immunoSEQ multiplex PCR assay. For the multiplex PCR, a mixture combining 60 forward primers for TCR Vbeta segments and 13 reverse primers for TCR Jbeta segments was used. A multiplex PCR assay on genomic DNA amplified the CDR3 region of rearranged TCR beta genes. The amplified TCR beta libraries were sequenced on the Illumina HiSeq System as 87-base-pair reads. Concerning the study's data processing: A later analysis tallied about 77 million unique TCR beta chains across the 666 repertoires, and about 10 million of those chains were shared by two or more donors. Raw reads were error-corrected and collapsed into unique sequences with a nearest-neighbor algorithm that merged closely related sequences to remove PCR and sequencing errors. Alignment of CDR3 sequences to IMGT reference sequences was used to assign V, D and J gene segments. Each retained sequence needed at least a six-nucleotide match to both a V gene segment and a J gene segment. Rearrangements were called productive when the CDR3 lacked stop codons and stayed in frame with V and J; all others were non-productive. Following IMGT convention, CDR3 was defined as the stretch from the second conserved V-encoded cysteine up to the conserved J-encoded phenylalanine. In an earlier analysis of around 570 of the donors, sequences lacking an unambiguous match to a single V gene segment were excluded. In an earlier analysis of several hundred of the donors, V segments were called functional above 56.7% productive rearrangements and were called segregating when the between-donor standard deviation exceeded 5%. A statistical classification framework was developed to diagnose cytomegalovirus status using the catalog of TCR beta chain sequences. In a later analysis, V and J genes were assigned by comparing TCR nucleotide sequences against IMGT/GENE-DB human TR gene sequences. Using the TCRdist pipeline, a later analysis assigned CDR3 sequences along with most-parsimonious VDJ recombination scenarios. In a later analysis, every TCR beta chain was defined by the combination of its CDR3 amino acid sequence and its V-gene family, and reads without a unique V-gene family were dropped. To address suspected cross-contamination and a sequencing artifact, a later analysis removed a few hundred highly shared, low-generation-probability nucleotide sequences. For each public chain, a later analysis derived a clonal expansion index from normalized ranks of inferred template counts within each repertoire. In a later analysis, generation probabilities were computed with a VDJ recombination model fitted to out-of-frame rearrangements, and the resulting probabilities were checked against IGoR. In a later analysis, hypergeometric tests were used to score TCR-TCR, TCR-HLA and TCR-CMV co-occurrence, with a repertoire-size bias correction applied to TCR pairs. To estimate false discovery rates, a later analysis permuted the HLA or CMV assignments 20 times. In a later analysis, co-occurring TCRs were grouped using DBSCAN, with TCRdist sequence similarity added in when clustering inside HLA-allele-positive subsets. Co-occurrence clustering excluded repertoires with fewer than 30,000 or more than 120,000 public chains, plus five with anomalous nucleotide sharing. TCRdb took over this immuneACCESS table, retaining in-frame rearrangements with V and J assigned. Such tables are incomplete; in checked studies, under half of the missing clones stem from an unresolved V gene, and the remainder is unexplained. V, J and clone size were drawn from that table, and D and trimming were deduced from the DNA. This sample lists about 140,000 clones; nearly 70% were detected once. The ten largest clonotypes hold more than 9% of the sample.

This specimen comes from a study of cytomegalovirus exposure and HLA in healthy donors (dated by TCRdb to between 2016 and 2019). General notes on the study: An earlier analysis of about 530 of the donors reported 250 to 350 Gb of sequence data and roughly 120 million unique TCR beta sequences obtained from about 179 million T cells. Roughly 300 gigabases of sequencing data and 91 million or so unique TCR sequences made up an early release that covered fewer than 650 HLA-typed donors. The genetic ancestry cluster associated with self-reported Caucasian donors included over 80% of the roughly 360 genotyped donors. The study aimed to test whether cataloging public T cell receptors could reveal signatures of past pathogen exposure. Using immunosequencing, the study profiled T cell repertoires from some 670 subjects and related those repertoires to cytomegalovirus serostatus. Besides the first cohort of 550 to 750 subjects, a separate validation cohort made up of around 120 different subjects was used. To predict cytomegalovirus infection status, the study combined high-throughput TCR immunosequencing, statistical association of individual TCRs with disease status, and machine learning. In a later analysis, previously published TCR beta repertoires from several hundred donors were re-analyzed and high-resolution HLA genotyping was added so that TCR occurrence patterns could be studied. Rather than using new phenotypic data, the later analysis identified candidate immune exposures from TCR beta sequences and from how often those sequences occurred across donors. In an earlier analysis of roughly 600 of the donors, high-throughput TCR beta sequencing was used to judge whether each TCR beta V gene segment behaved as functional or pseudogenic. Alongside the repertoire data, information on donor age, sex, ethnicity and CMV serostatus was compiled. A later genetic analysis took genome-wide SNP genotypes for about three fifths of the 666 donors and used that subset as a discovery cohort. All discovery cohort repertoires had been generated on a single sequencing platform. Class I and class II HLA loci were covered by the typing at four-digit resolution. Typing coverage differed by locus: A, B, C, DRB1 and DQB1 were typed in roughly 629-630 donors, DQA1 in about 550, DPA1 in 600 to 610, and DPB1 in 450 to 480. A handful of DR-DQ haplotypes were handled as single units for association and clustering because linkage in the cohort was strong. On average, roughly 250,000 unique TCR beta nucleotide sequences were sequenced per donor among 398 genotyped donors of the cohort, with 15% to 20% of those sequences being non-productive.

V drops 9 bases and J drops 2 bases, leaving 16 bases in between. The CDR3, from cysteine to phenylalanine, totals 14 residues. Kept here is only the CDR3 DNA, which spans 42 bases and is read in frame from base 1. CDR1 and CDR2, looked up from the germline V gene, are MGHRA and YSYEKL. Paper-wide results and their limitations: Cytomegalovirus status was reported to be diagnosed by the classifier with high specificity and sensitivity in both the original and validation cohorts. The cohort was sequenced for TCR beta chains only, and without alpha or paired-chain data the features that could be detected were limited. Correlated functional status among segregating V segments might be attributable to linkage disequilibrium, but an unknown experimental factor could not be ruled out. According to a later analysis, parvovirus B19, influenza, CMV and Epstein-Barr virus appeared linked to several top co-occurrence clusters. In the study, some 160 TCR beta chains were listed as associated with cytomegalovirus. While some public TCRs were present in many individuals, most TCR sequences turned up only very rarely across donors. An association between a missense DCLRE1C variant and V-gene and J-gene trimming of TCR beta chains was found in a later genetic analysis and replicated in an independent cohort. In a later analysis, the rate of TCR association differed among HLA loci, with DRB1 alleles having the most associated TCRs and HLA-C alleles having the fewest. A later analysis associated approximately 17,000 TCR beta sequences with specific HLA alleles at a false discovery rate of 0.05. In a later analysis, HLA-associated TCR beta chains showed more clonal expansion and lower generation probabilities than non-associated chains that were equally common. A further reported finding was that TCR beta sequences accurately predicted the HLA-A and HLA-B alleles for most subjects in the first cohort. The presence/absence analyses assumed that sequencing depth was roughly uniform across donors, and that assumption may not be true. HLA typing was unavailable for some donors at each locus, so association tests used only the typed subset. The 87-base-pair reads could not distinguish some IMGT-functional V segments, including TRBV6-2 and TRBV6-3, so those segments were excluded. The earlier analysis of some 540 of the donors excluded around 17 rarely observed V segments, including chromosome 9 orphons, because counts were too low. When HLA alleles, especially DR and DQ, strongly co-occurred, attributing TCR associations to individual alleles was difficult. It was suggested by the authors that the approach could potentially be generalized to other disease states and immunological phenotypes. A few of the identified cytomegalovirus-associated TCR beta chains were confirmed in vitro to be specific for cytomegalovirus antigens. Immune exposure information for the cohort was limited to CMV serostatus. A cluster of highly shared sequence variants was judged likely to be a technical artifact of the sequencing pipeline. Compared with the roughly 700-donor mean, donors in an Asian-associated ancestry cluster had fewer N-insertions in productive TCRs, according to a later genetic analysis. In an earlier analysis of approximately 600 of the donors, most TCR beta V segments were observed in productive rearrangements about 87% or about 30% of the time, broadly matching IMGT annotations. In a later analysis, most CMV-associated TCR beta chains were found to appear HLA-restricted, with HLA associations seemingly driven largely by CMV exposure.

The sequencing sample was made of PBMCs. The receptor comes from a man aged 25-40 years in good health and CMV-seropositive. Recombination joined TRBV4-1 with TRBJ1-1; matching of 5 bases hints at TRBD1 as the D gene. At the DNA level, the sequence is TGCGCCAGTCGTTTTCGGCAGGGTAACACTGAAGCTTTCTTT. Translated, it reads CASRFRQGNTEAFF.